These 17 T cell receptor beta chains share one sample of origin, sequenced in a study of Ad26.COV2.S vaccination and SARS-CoV-2 variants. Clones were sequenced by immunoSEQ multiplex PCR, and TCRdb holds only the in-frame ones, with some missing. The table shows fewer than 400,000 clones, with 85% to 90% occurring only once. Regarding treatment: roughly 18 received Ad26.COV2.S at low or high dose, single or two shots; roughly five received placebo; per-sample allocation not given. Sampling was performed 63 days after the first vaccine or placebo injection. Sequenced material: peripheral blood, taken in a trial of Ad26.COV2.S vaccine versus placebo. All receptors come from a person between 18 and 65 years old who received the Ad26.COV2.S COVID-19 vaccine or a placebo.

Written as DNA, the CDR3 is TGTGCCATCAGCCCTGCTGTGGGGACTGAAGCTTTCTTT. The encoded protein is CAISPAVGTEAFF. The chain uses TRBV10-3 and TRBJ1-1; D gene unclear. The CDR3 contains 13 residues. Germline assignment: CDR1 ENHRY and CDR2 SYGVKD. Trimming left V 6 bases short and J 5 bases short, with 13 bases between.

The DNA for the CDR3 is TGTGCCATCAGTGAGATTTATCAGGGGAACTATGGCTACACCTTC. Protein product: CAISEIYQGNYGYTF. The chain is built from TRBV10-3 and TRBJ1-2, with D tentatively TRBD1 (6 bases). The CDR3 has 15 residues. Germline CDR1 is ENHRY and CDR2 is SYGVKD. With 2 bases removed from V and 2 bases from J, the gap between germline ends came to 12 bases.

The chain has TRBV6-6 and TRBJ1-6, with 8 nucleotides matching TRBD1. The CDR3 extends over 12 amino acids. Germline V CDR1 and CDR2: MNHNY, SVGAGI (reference sequence). V lost 11 bases, J lost 8 bases, and 5 bases stayed unmatched. The CDR3 DNA reads as TGTGCCTCCGGGACAGGTGATTCACCCCTCCACTTT. Translation: CASGTGDSPLHF.

This clone was detected once. The J gene is TRBJ2-6, the V gene TRBV18, with 9 bases identical to TRBD1. The germline CDR1 and CDR2 sequences are KGHSH and LQKENI. With 6 bases clipped from V and 2 bases from J, the junction kept 8 bases outside the gene matches. The CDR3 contains 17 residues. CDR3 DNA: TGTGCCAGCTCTCCGGGACAGGGAAGAACTGGGGCCAACGTCCTGACTTTC. Translated, it gives CASSPGQGRTGANVLTF.

The V call is TRBV24-1, the J call TRBJ2-2; 14 positions agree with TRBD2. Germline V lookup: CDR1 KGHDR, CDR2 SFDVKD. V lost 4 bases and J lost 5; bases outside the gene matches: 8. The CDR3 spans 18 residues. CDR3 nucleotides: TGTGCCACCAGTGACCCCGGGACTAGCGGGAGTGCGACCGGGGAGCTGTTTTTT. It codes for CATSDPGTSGSATGELFF.

This clone appeared a few times. The chain carries TRBV7-9 and TRBJ2-7; D call uncertain. V lost 5 bases to trimming and J lost 2 bases, with 10 bases between them. This CDR3 region has 13 residues. CDR1 is SEHNR and CDR2 is FQNEAQ in the germline V gene (reference sequence). The CDR3 here is CASSRAQTYEQYV. As DNA, the CDR3 is TGTGCCAGCAGCCGCGCCCAGACCTACGAGCAGTACGTC.

The chain uses TRBV25-1 and TRBJ2-3, with D perhaps matching TRBD2 (6 bases). Germline CDR1 is MGHDK and CDR2 is SYGVNS. V dropped 3 bases and J dropped 0 bases, with 16 bases sitting between them. CDR3 size: 17 residues. CDR3 nucleotide sequence: TGTGCCAGCAGTGACCCAAGGAGGGAAGTCAGCACAGATACGCAGTATTTT. Translated, it gives CASSDPRREVSTDTQYF.

The count of this clone is one. CDR3 nucleotide sequence: TGTGCCAGCAGTTACACGGGAGCGGGATCAGAGACCCAGTACTTC. This translates into CASSYTGAGSETQYF. The rearrangement joins TRBV6-5 to TRBJ2-5; 7 positions match TRBD2. This CDR3 is 15 amino acids long. Germline assignment: CDR1 MNHEY and CDR2 SVGAGI. With V trimmed by 2 bases and J by 4 bases, 7 bases remained unmatched.

The chain uses TRBV30 and TRBJ2-3; 13 bases map to TRBD2. The CDR3 is 15 residues long. Germline V gives CDR1 GTSNPN, CDR2 SVGIG (reference sequence). V dropped 5 bases and J dropped 2; count of bases not matched to a gene: 4. The chain's CDR3 is CAWGGLAGLTDTQYF. The CDR3 nucleotides read TGTGCCTGGGGGGGACTAGCGGGGCTCACAGATACGCAGTATTTT.

The chain has TRBV7-9 and TRBJ2-1; 11 bases fit TRBD2. The germline V gene encodes CDR1 SEHNR and CDR2 FQNEAQ (reference sequence). Trimming removed 1 base from V and 6 bases from J; junction bases left unmatched: 5. CDR3 length: 16 amino acids. CDR3 amino acids: CASSLGGLAELNEQFF. CDR3 DNA sequence: TGTGCCAGCAGCTTAGGGGGACTAGCGGAACTCAATGAGCAGTTCTTC.

The chain is built from TRBV12-5 and TRBJ1-1; the D is unclear. This CDR3 region has 13 residues. V was clipped by 6 bases and J by 1 base, with 9 bases between them. Germline V gene lookup returns CDR1 LGHNT and CDR2 FRNRAP. This CDR3 is CASGIKANTEAFF. CDR3 DNA sequence: TGTGCTAGTGGGATTAAAGCGAACACTGAAGCTTTCTTT.

V usage is TRBV25-1 and J usage is TRBJ1-6; 10 nucleotides match TRBD1. CDR1 and CDR2 from the germline V gene are MGHDK and SYGVNS. The CDR3 runs 16 residues. The junction had 7 bases not matched to a gene; V was cut back by 6 bases and J by 5 bases. The CDR3 loop reads CASRPPGQGNNSPLHF. The CDR3 DNA sequence: TGTGCCAGCAGACCGCCGGGACAGGGGAATAATTCACCCCTCCACTTT.

This CDR3 reads CASSYRGNTGELFF. In DNA form, the CDR3 reads TGTGCCAGTAGTTACAGGGGGAACACCGGGGAGCTGTTTTTT. This chain uses TRBV19 with TRBJ2-2, with 7 positions matching TRBD1. The germline CDR1 and CDR2 sequences are LNHDA and SQIVND (reference sequence). The CDR3 has 14 amino acids. Trimming at V came to 5 bases and at J to 1 base, leaving 1 base not matched to a gene.

This clone was counted between two and nine times. This sequence joins TRBV19 and TRBJ2-2; D is uncertain. The germline V gene has CDR1 LNHDA and CDR2 SQIVND (reference sequence). Deletions cut 6 bases from V and 2 bases from J, with 7 bases between. This CDR3 spans 13 amino acids. Written as DNA, the CDR3 is TGTGCCAGTAGCGACATAAACACCGGGGAGCTGTTTTTT. Translating gives CASSDINTGELFF.

The chain couples TRBV5-1 to TRBJ2-2; maybe TRBD1 (6 bases). The CDR3 totals 17 residues. Trimming left V 3 bases short and J 0 bases short, with 15 bases between. Germline values: CDR1 SGHRS, CDR2 YFSETQ. The CDR3 DNA follows: TGCGCCAGCAGCTCCCCCCGGGACAATCCGAACACCGGGGAGCTGTTTTTT. Translating gives CASSSPRDNPNTGELFF. Complete variable domain (other parts from reference TRBV5-1 and TRBJ2-2): KAGVTQTPRYLIKTRGQQVTLSCSPISGHRSVSWYQQTPGQGLQFLFEYFSETQRNKGNFPGRFSGRQFSNSRSEMNVSTLELGDSALYLCASSSPRDNPNTGELFFGEGSRLTVL.

The chain recombines TRBV27 with TRBJ1-5, with TRBD1 matching 9 bases. The V and J ends lost 8 bases and 6 bases, in that order; junction bases with no gene match: 11. CDR3 size: 15 residues. CDR1 is MNHEY and CDR2 is SMNVEV in the germline V gene (reference sequence). The CDR3 region has the DNA TGTGCCAGCTCTTCTGACAGGGGGGTATTTCAGCCCCAGCATTTT. Translated: CASSSDRGVFQPQHF.

The V and J genes are TRBV5-4 and TRBJ2-7; 10 nucleotides align to TRBD1. This CDR3 has 14 amino acids. Germline CDR1 and CDR2: SGHNT and YYREEE (reference sequence). With V trimmed by 4 bases and J by 7 bases, 8 bases remained unmatched. CDR3 residues: CASSPGQGIWEQYF. The CDR3 DNA reads TGTGCCAGCAGCCCGGGACAGGGGATATGGGAGCAGTACTTC.